The sequence of this TCR beta chain was determined in a study of blood T cell repertoires in COVID-19 (dated by TCRdb to about 2020). Broadly, across the study: Samples covering the acute and convalescent phases of COVID-19 were provided by collaborators in the United States, Italy and Spain. The material from the prospective study consisted of cDNA or gDNA derived from T cells, B-cell-depleted T cells, or PBMCs. Subjects who had been exposed to COVID-19, were actively infected with it, or had recovered from it provided the deeply sampled blood TCRbeta repertoires that made up the dataset. A freely available public database, intended as a resource for researchers studying the immune response to SARS-CoV-2, is where the repertoires were released. Samples came from the ongoing ImmuneRACE study (first 160 participants) plus 1,254 subjects from 6 global collaborators. A de-identified subject ID, COVID-19 status, age in years and sex were almost always included in the sample metadata. HLA class I and class II types, where available, came from metadata supplied by the sample provider rather than from assay-based typing. Points the paper makes about the study in general: The quantity of clinical and demographic metadata differed by source and by participant and was supplied without curation.

Relative to germline, V is missing 5 bases and J is missing 0 bases, with 12 bases of the junction outside any gene match. Inclusive of the bounding cysteine and phenylalanine, the CDR3 is 20 residues long. The only DNA kept is the CDR3, 60 bases in frame from the first base. Reading the germline V gene (reference sequence) gives CDR1 MNHNY and CDR2 SVGAGI. Worth noting for this clone: No cognate antigen has been identified for it. Nothing much larger sits one base from this clone, and base qualities are not available.

A second Seattle source provided samples from volunteer blood donors who had recovered from COVID-19. Each collaborating institution followed its own protocols to collect whole blood in K2EDTA tubes. For TCRbeta analysis, collaborator samples were shipped as frozen whole blood, as isolated PBMCs, or as DNA extracted from either sample type. TCRbeta CDR3 regions were amplified from genomic DNA by means of the immunoSEQ Assay, a bias-controlled multiplex PCR. Per the source publication's procedure: The number of nucleated cells in each sample was estimated by amplification of reference gene primers within the assay. To quantify the absolute abundance of each unique TCRbeta CDR3 rearrangement, sequence reads were collapsed and filtered. For each sample, productive Simpson clonality was calculated as the square root of Simpson's diversity index across productive rearrangements. As stored in TCRdb, this immuneACCESS dataset retains in-frame rearrangements with V and J assigned. A fraction of the clones does not appear; measured against another copy, unresolved V genes explain less than half of the discrepancy, and the remainder lacks a known reason. That table furnishes V, J and clone size, whereas the DNA furnished D and trimming. The sample includes around 220,000 clones, with about 88% observed a single time. Approximately 2% of the sample is taken by the ten largest.

The source material was peripheral blood. The chain is made from TRBV6-6 and TRBJ2-1, with 14 junctional bases fitting TRBD2. The TCR was taken from a woman aged 40 to 50 who had recovered from COVID-19. At the DNA level, the sequence is TGTGCCAGCAGTCCCAGAAGGACTAGCGGGGGGCCAAGCTCCTACAATGAGCAGTTCTTC. It encodes CASSPRRTSGGPSSYNEQFF.